The present entry profiles one T cell receptor beta chain with its context. These data belong to a study of OX40 agonist ivuxolimab in advanced cancers. The wider study: Ivuxolimab was administered intravenously to patients at 0.01 to 10 mg/kg every 2 weeks.

Repertoires were generated with immunoSEQ multiplex PCR, while TCRdb's copy carries only in-frame clones and drops some. The sample contains tens of thousands of clones, approximately 90% of which appear only once. The CDR3 loop spans 14 amino acids. Germline lookup yields CDR1 LNHDA and CDR2 SQIVND (reference sequence). Trimming pared 3 bases from V and 0 bases from J, leaving 6 bases between. The material sequenced was CD4+ or CD8+ T cells sorted from blood, taken in a trial of the OX40 agonist ivuxolimab. The gene calls are TRBV19 and TRBJ1-3, with D hard to call. This receptor was obtained from an adult with an advanced solid tumor such as melanoma, head and neck, liver or kidney cancer. The CDR3 DNA follows: TGTGCCAGTAGTATCGGAGTCTCTGGAAACACCATATATTTT. Encoded protein: CASSIGVSGNTIYF. The full variable domain, with the rest looked up from reference TRBV19 and TRBJ1-3, is DGGITQSPKYLFRKEGQNVTLSCEQNLNHDAMYWYRQDPGQGLRLIYYSQIVNDFQKGDIAEGYSVSREKKESFPLTVTSAQKNPTAFYLCASSIGVSGNTIYFGEGSWLTVV.